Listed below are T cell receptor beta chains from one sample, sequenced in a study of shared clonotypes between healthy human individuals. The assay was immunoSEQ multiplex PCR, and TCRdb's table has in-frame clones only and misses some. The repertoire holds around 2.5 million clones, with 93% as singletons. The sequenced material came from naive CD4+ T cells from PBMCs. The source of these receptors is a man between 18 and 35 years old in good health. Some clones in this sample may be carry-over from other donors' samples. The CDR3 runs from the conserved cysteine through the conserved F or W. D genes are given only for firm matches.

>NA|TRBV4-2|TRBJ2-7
TGTGCCAGCAGCCAAGCCCCCGCCTACGAGCAGTACTTC
CASSQAPAYEQYF
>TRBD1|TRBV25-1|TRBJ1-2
TGTGCCAGCAGTGAGGCGGGGACAGGGAATGGCTACACCTTC
CASSEAGTGNGYTF
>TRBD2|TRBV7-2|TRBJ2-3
TGTGCCAGCAGCCAACTAGCGGGTGATACGCAGTATTTT
CASSQLAGDTQYF
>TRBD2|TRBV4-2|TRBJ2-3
TGTGCCAGCAGCCAACAAAGACTAGCCCCTAGCACAGATACGCAGTATTTT
CASSQQRLAPSTDTQYF
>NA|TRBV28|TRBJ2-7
TGTGCCACCCTGGCGGGCAGCTACTACGAGCAGTACTTC
CATLAGSYYEQYF
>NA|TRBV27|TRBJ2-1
TGTGCCAGCAGCCAACTAACGACCTCGTCCTACAATGAGCAGTTCTTC
CASSQLTTSSYNEQFF
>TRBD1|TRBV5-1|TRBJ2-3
TGCGCCAGCAGCTTAGGACAGGGGGATATTACAGATACGCAGTATTTT
CASSLGQGDITDTQYF
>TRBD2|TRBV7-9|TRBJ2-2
TGTGCCAGCAGCCTCTGGCTAGCGGCGAACACCGGGGAGCTGTTTTTT
CASSLWLAANTGELFF
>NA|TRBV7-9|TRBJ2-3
TGTGCCAGCAGCTCCCGGTTGGGGGATACGCAGTATTTT
CASSSRLGDTQYF
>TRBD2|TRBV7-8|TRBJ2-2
TGTGCCAGCAGTCCCATTAGGGCGGGACTACTCACCGGGGAGCTGTTTTTT
CASSPIRAGLLTGELFF
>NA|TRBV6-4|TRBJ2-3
TGTGCCAGCCGTGGAGATACGCAGTATTTT
CASRGDTQYF
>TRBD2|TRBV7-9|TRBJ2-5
TGTGCCAGCAGCTCCCCGGGACTAGCGGGAGGGCGGGCAGAGACCCAGTACTTC
CASSSPGLAGGRAETQYF
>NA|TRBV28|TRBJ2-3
TGTGCCAGCCGCCTACCTAGCACAGATACGCAGTATTTT
CASRLPSTDTQYF
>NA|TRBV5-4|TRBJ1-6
TGTGCCAGCAGCACCGGGACAAGAAGGTCCTATAATTCACCCCTCCACTTT
CASSTGTRRSYNSPLHF
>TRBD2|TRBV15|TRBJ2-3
TGTGCCACCAGCAGAGGGCGGGGGTCCAACACAGATACGCAGTATTTT
CATSRGRGSNTDTQYF
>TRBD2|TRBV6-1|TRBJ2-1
TGTGCCAGCAGTGAACTGGAGCGGGAGCTCTACAATGAGCAGTTCTTC
CASSELERELYNEQFF
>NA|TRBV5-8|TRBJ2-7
TGTGCCAGCAGCTTTGGTGGGGGCTACGAGCAGTACTTC
CASSFGGGYEQYF
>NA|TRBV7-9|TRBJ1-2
TGTGCCAGCAGCCACGACAGGAAGGGGAACTATGGCTACACCTTC
CASSHDRKGNYGYTF
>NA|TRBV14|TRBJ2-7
TGTGCCAGCAGCCAAGATCGGGTCGTCGGGACCTACGAGCAGTACTTC
CASSQDRVVGTYEQYF
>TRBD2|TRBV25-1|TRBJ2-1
TGTGCCAGCAGTGTAGGGGGACTAGCCTACAATGAGCAGTTCTTC
CASSVGGLAYNEQFF
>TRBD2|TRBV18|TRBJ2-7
TGTGCCAGCTCGCCGGGACTAGCGGTCAACGAGCAGTACTTC
CASSPGLAVNEQYF
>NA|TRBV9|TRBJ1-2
TGTGCCAGCAGCCCAGGTGGGGAGAGCTATGGCTACACCTTC
CASSPGGESYGYTF
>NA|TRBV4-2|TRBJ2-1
TGTGCCAGCAGCCGGGGATCAAGCTCCTACAATGAGCAGTTCTTC
CASSRGSSSYNEQFF
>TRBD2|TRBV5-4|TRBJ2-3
TGTGCCAGCAGCGTCGGGACTAGCGCTTACACAGATACGCAGTATTTT
CASSVGTSAYTDTQYF
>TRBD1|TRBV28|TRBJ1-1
TGTGCCAGCAGGTCAACAGGGGGATGGGGTGAAGCTTTCTTT
CASRSTGGWGEAFF
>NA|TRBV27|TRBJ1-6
TGTGCCAGCAGTTGGGCCCCGAATTCACCCCTCCACTTT
CASSWAPNSPLHF
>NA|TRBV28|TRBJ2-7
TGTGCCAGCAGTCCCATCGCCTCCGAGCAGTACTTC
CASSPIASEQYF
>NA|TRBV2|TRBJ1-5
TGTGCCAGCAGCGAACAAGTATATAGCAATCAGCCCCAGCATTTT
CASSEQVYSNQPQHF